A selection of T cell receptor beta chains follows, all from one sample in a study of early T cells in non-severe SARS-CoV-2 infection. TCRdb reprocessed the 5' RACE reads with MiXCR, giving one entry per CDR3 protein. The sample holds about 81,000 distinct CDR3 sequences, around 5.6% seen once. The sequenced sample consisted of whole blood. The receptors stem from an adult who was a healthcare worker with PCR-confirmed SARS-CoV-2 infection or an uninfected control (not recorded which). The CDR3 runs from the conserved cysteine through the conserved F or W. The D gene is left open where the match is weak. The size field is filled for only some rows; it gives once, few, many or a size class.

length: 17; D: TRBD1; size: few; J: TRBJ2-6; V: TRBV5-6; CDR3: CASSSGQSRSGANVLTF; DNA: TGTGCCAGCAGCTCGGGACAGTCCCGCTCTGGGGCCAACGTCCTGACTTTC
length: 16; D: TRBD1; size: -; J: TRBJ1-6; V: TRBV6-2/TRBV6-3; CDR3: CASSAEAGTANSPLHF; DNA: TGTGCCAGCAGTGCCGAGGCCGGGACAGCGAATTCACCCCTCCACTTT
length: 16; D: TRBD1; size: -; J: TRBJ1-4; V: TRBV11-2; CDR3: CASSLRGQGENEKLFF; DNA: TGTGCCAGCAGCTTACGTGGACAGGGTGAAAATGAAAAACTGTTTTTT
length: 17; D: TRBD1; size: few; J: TRBJ2-2; V: TRBV7-6; CDR3: CASSLGPGTEVTGELFF; DNA: TGTGCCAGCAGCCTAGGACCCGGGACAGAGGTCACCGGGGAGCTGTTTTTT
length: 15; D: -; size: -; J: TRBJ2-1; V: TRBV7-9; CDR3: CASSFRGGSYNEQFF; DNA: TGTGCCAGCAGCTTTAGAGGAGGGTCCTACAATGAGCAGTTCTTC
length: 14; D: -; size: many; J: TRBJ2-1; V: TRBV20-1; CDR3: CSARGDRRGEEQFF; DNA: TGCAGTGCTAGAGGGGACCGTAGAGGTGAGGAGCAGTTCTTC
length: 14; D: -; size: many; J: TRBJ2-3; V: TRBV6-1; CDR3: CASSEGLEPDTQYF; DNA: TGTGCCAGCAGTGAAGGACTAGAGCCAGATACGCAGTATTTT
length: 16; D: TRBD2; size: few; J: TRBJ2-7; V: TRBV7-2; CDR3: CASSSLGLAGVREQYF; DNA: TGTGCCAGCAGCTCTCTCGGACTAGCGGGAGTGAGGGAGCAGTACTTC
length: 14; D: -; size: -; J: TRBJ1-1; V: TRBV11-2; CDR3: CASSLGEMNTEAFF; DNA: TGTGCCAGCAGCTTAGGGGAGATGAACACTGAAGCTTTCTTT
length: 14; D: -; size: -; J: TRBJ1-2; V: TRBV20-1; CDR3: CSARSRGRNYGYTF; DNA: TGCAGTGCTAGGTCCAGGGGCCGAAACTATGGCTACACCTTC
length: 16; D: -; size: -; J: TRBJ1-3; V: TRBV11-2; CDR3: CASSRGRGSSGNTIYF; DNA: TGTGCCAGCAGCCGAGGCAGGGGTTCCTCTGGAAACACCATATATTTT
length: 16; D: TRBD1; size: many; J: TRBJ1-3; V: TRBV27; CDR3: CASSPGTGISGNTIYF; DNA: TGTGCCAGCAGTCCAGGGACAGGGATCTCTGGAAACACCATATATTTT
length: 13; D: -; size: -; J: TRBJ1-1; V: TRBV7-6; CDR3: CASSFGENTEAFF; DNA: TGTGCCAGCAGCTTTGGAGAGAACACTGAAGCTTTCTTT
length: 15; D: -; size: -; J: TRBJ1-3; V: TRBV12-3/TRBV12-4; CDR3: CASSPGRDSGNTIYF; DNA: TGTGCCAGCAGTCCCGGACGGGACTCTGGAAACACCATATATTTT
length: 16; D: -; size: many; J: TRBJ1-6; V: TRBV27; CDR3: CASARTFSSYNSPLHF; DNA: TGTGCCAGCGCTCGGACTTTCAGCTCCTATAATTCACCCCTCCACTTT
length: 14; D: TRBD1; size: many; J: TRBJ2-3; V: TRBV5-5; CDR3: CASASQGGTDTQYF; DNA: TGTGCCAGCGCCAGCCAGGGGGGCACAGATACGCAGTATTTT
length: 13; D: -; size: -; J: TRBJ1-1; V: TRBV4-1; CDR3: CASSHQKNTEAFF; DNA: TGCGCCAGCAGCCACCAGAAGAACACTGAAGCTTTCTTT
length: 15; D: TRBD1; size: many; J: TRBJ2-7; V: TRBV20-1; CDR3: CSASWWMTGAYEQYF; DNA: TGCAGTGCTAGTTGGTGGATGACAGGGGCCTACGAGCAGTACTTC
length: 15; D: -; size: few; J: TRBJ1-4; V: TRBV5-1; CDR3: CASSYDLTSAEKLFF; DNA: TGCGCCAGCAGCTACGACCTTACCTCGGCGGAAAAACTGTTTTTT
length: 16; D: -; size: -; J: TRBJ1-6; V: TRBV9; CDR3: CASSVGGGSNNSPLHF; DNA: TGTGCCAGCAGCGTAGGTGGGGGGAGTAATAATTCACCCCTCCACTTT
length: 14; D: -; size: -; J: TRBJ1-2; V: TRBV6-1; CDR3: CASSEVVRANGYTF; DNA: TGTGCCAGCAGTGAAGTGGTCAGGGCGAATGGCTACACCTTC
length: 15; D: TRBD1; size: -; J: TRBJ1-1; V: TRBV20-1; CDR3: CSARARQGVGTEAFF; DNA: TGCAGCGCCAGGGCGCGTCAGGGGGTGGGTACTGAAGCTTTCTTT
length: 13; D: -; size: few; J: TRBJ1-2; V: TRBV20-1; CDR3: CSARLGRNYGYTF; DNA: TGCAGTGCTAGATTGGGACGGAACTATGGCTACACCTTC
length: 15; D: -; size: many; J: TRBJ2-3; V: TRBV12-3/TRBV12-4; CDR3: CASSLLATSTDTQYF; DNA: TGTGCCAGCAGTTTACTCGCGACTAGCACAGATACGCAGTATTTT
length: 13; D: -; size: -; J: TRBJ2-7; V: TRBV10-2; CDR3: CASSAGHSYEQYF; DNA: TGCGCCAGCAGTGCCGGGCATTCCTACGAGCAGTACTTC
length: 12; D: -; size: many; J: TRBJ1-4; V: TRBV29-1; CDR3: CSVDVGLEKLFF; DNA: TGCAGCGTTGATGTAGGACTGGAAAAACTGTTTTTT
length: 18; D: TRBD2; size: many; J: TRBJ2-2; V: TRBV6-2/TRBV6-3; CDR3: CASSYLTRAGANTGELFF; DNA: TGTGCCAGCAGTTACCTAACCAGAGCGGGGGCGAACACCGGGGAGCTGTTTTTT
length: 15; D: -; size: few; J: TRBJ1-5; V: TRBV20-1; CDR3: CSARKSADSNQPQHF; DNA: TGCAGTGCTAGAAAGTCAGCCGATAGCAATCAGCCCCAGCATTTT
length: 14; D: -; size: few; J: TRBJ2-3; V: TRBV5-1; CDR3: CASLEGGIGDTQYF; DNA: TGCGCCAGCCTGGAGGGCGGGATTGGAGATACGCAGTATTTT